This T cell receptor beta chain derives from a study of regulatory T cells in long-lasting Graves disease. Across the study: Persistent Graves' disease denoted over 5 years of antithyroid drugs plus positive TSH receptor antibodies. Study-level findings and limits: There was favoring of TRBV28, TRBJ1-2 and TRBJ2-5 in persistent disease.

Germline trimming cut 1 base from V and 2 bases from J; bases unmatched to any gene: 0. This CDR3 comprises 15 residues. Germline V gene lookup returns CDR1 SQVTM and CDR2 ANQGSEA. Specified time point: persistent/refractory GD, antithyroid drugs over 5 years with positive TRAb. PBMC-extracted RNA yielded the TCR library. Staff took about 9 milliliters of peripheral blood and put it into EDTA tubes. The TCR beta library used iRepertoire HTBI primers with Arm-PCR amplification of CDR3. Original processing notes: Sample data revealed approximately 62 TRBV and 14 TRBJ segments. Using its own MiXCR run on the multiplex PCR reads, TCRdb lists one record per CDR3 protein. The V and J calls come from TCRdb's annotation, not from the publication. The sample has under 500,000 distinct CDR3 sequences, less than 25% seen once; the top ten hold roughly 8%. This clonotype was observed a handful of times. Its specificity is not known.

The sample consisted of peripheral blood mononuclear cells (PBMCs), taken when the disease was refractory, from a patient treated with antithyroid drugs. The receptor comes from a female donor with Graves disease. The chain carries TRBV29-1 and TRBJ2-6, with 9 bases fitting TRBD2. CDR3: CSVEVAGAGANVLTF. The CDR3 region has the DNA TGCAGCGTTGAAGTAGCGGGAGCTGGGGCCAACGTCCTGACTTTC. The complete variable domain, with remaining parts taken from reference TRBV29-1 and TRBJ2-6, reads SAVISQKPSRDICQRGTSLTIQCQVDSQVTMMFWYRQQPGQSLTLIATANQGSEATYESGFVIDKFPISRPNLTFSTLTVSNMSPEDSSIYLCSVEVAGAGANVLTFGAGSRLTVL.